One and the same sample provided the 12 T cell receptor beta chains below, sequenced in a study of T cell responses to AZD1222 COVID-19 vaccine. Clones were sequenced by immunoSEQ multiplex PCR, and TCRdb holds only the in-frame ones, with some missing. The table includes 120,000 or so clones, roughly 82% detected once. Sequences were derived from peripheral blood, sampled 28 days after the second AZD1222 dose. All receptors come from an adult who received the AZD1222 COVID-19 vaccine.

The V call is TRBV3-1 (or the pseudogene TRBV3-2), the J call TRBJ1-3; unclear D gene. The CDR3 runs to 14 residues. Between the trimmed V and J ends, which lost 1 base and 2 bases, there was a span of 6 bases. Germline V CDR1 and CDR2: LGHDT, YNNKEL (reference sequence). The CDR3 nucleotides read TGTGCCAGCAGCCAAGTCCAAGCTGGAAACACCATATATTTT. Translated, it gives CASSQVQAGNTIYF.

In DNA, the CDR3 is TGCAGTGTGGGGTCGATTCAGCCCCAGCATTTT. This encodes CSVGSIQPQHF. The genes are TRBV20-1 and TRBJ1-5; the D is unclear. Germline V gene sequence: CDR1 DFQATT, CDR2 SNEGSKA (reference sequence). V shed 7 bases and J shed 6 bases, with 10 bases lying between them. The CDR3 runs to 11 residues.

CDR3 sequence reads: CSVVRGWGYTF. CDR3 coding DNA: TGCAGCGTTGTTAGGGGTTGGGGCTACACCTTC. The gene calls are TRBV29-1 and TRBJ1-2, with D possibly matching TRBD1 (5 bases). CDR1 is SQVTM, CDR2 ANQGSEA, per germline. This CDR3 region has 11 residues. The germline V and J ends were trimmed by 4 bases and 8 bases, with 11 bases remaining between them.

This chain uses TRBV28 with TRBJ1-5; D is possibly TRBD1 (6 bases). The CDR3 totals 13 residues. V dropped 8 bases and J dropped 5 bases, with 13 bases sitting between them. CDR1 and CDR2 (germline): MDHEN, SYDVKM. The CDR3 sequence: CASEGGGYQPQHF. In nucleotides, the CDR3 is TGTGCCAGCGAAGGGGGTGGCTATCAGCCCCAGCATTTT.

The rearrangement uses TRBV7-3 and TRBJ2-3, with 7 bases matching TRBD1. CDR3 length: 14 residues. J was trimmed by 7 bases and V by 5 bases; bases with no gene match: 9. Germline-derived CDR1 and CDR2 are SGHTA and FQGTGA. DNA of the CDR3: TGTGCCAGCAGCCCCTACGGACAGGTTAATACGCAGTATTTT. Residues: CASSPYGQVNTQYF.

The J gene is TRBJ2-7, the V gene TRBV18; 9 nucleotides align to TRBD1. The length of the CDR3 is 15 residues. Trimming at V came to 6 bases and at J to 6 bases, leaving 12 bases not matched to a gene. The germline V gene encodes CDR1 KGHSH and CDR2 LQKENI. The CDR3, as DNA: TGTGCCAGCTCCCGAAGTCCGGGACAGGGCGGCGAGCAGTACTTC. Translation gives CASSRSPGQGGEQYF.

The J gene is TRBJ1-2, the V gene TRBV5-8, with 7 positions matching TRBD1. V lost 4 bases to trimming and J lost 6 bases; unmatched junction nucleotides: 6. The germline gives CDR1 SGHTS, CDR2 YDEGEE. This CDR3 comprises 13 residues. For the CDR3, the DNA is TGTGCCAGCAGCGTAACAGGGGCCGATGGCTACACCTTC. Residues: CASSVTGADGYTF.

The chain combines TRBV2 with TRBJ1-2; TRBD1 is a possible D gene (5 bases). Trimming took off 0 bases at V and 2 bases at J, with 10 bases between the two ends. The germline V gene encodes CDR1 SNHLY and CDR2 FYNNEI. The CDR3 covers 15 residues. The CDR3 nucleotides read TGTGCCAGCAGTGAAGCGGGGGGAACGAACTATGGCTACACCTTC. Translation gives CASSEAGGTNYGYTF. Filled out from reference TRBV2 and TRBJ1-2, the complete variable domain reads EPEVTQTPSHQVTQMGQEVILRCVPISNHLYFYWYRQILGQKVEFLVSFYNNEISEKSEIFDDQFSVERPDGSNFTLKIRSTKLEDSAMYFCASSEAGGTNYGYTFGSGTRLTVV.

CDR3 nucleotides: TGTGCCAGCAGCTTGTCGTCGAGGCGGGGGGACTATGGCTACACCTTC. It codes for CASSLSSRRGDYGYTF. The gene calls are TRBV13 and TRBJ1-2, with TRBD1 as a possible D gene (5 bases). Trimming pared 3 bases from V and 3 bases from J, leaving 17 bases between. Germline CDR1 reads PRHDT; CDR2 reads FYEKMQ (reference sequence). This CDR3 comprises 16 residues.

The chain links TRBV4-2 to TRBJ2-2; 11 bases map to TRBD2. Germline V CDR1 and CDR2: LGHNA, YNFKEQ. The CDR3 sequence is 17 residues long. The trim removed 1 base at V and 6 bases at J, leaving 7 bases unmatched. The CDR3: CASSQAVAGGLSGELFF. The CDR3 region has the DNA TGTGCCAGCAGCCAAGCGGTAGCGGGGGGGCTCTCCGGGGAGCTGTTTTTT.

The genes are TRBV5-1 and TRBJ1-5; 10 nucleotides align to TRBD1. In germline, CDR1 is SGHRS, CDR2 YFSETQ. CDR3 size: 18 residues. With V trimmed by 4 bases and J by 3 bases, 13 bases remained unmatched. CDR3 loop: CASSEGSGTGAFNQPQHF. Here the CDR3 DNA reads TGCGCCAGCAGCGAGGGGTCCGGGACAGGGGCCTTCAATCAGCCCCAGCATTTT.

The chain employs TRBV6-6 and TRBJ2-7, with 7 bases that match TRBD1. Trimming at V came to 5 bases and at J to 2 bases, leaving 12 bases not matched to a gene. The CDR3 loop spans 16 amino acids. Germline V CDR1 and CDR2: MNHNY, SVGAGI (reference sequence). CDR3 sequence reads: CASSRQGSTLPYEQYF. DNA for the CDR3: TGTGCCAGCAGTCGACAGGGTTCAACGCTCCCCTACGAGCAGTACTTC.